This is a list of T cell receptor beta chains from one sample in a study of Tregs in tolerant kidney transplant recipients. Libraries were prepared by immunoSEQ multiplex PCR; TCRdb keeps only in-frame clonotypes and omits some of them. This table has about 94,000 clones, roughly 93% appearing once. Material: CD4+ T cells from blood, obtained before the transplant. These receptors all stem from a human donor who received a combined kidney and bone marrow transplant. Each CDR3 is given with its conserved first and last residue. A D gene is named only where the DNA matches it firmly. The size entry is marked missing in some rows and otherwise reads once, few, many or a size class.

D	V	size	J	DNA	CDR3
-	TRBV28	-	TRBJ1-3	TGTGCCAGCAGTACGCACGGGTTGAGCTCTGGAAACACCATATATTTT	CASSTHGLSSGNTIYF
TRBD1	TRBV29-1	once	TRBJ2-1	TGCAGCGGGGGACAGGGTGGTAATGAGCAGTTCTTC	CSGGQGGNEQFF
-	TRBV5-1	-	TRBJ2-7	TGCGCCAGCAGCTTGGGAGCCGCTACCTACGAGCAGTACTTC	CASSLGAATYEQYF
TRBD2	TRBV7-3	-	TRBJ2-3	TGTGCCAGCAGCTCGGGACTAGCGGTAAGCACAGATACGCAGTATTTT	CASSSGLAVSTDTQYF
-	TRBV5-4	-	TRBJ1-1	TGTGCCAGCAGCTTGGATCCAAACACTGAAGCTTTCTTT	CASSLDPNTEAFF
-	TRBV7-2	once	TRBJ1-6	TGTGCCAGCAGCCCGGTGGGGGGAATTCGTTCACCCCTCCACTTT	CASSPVGGIRSPLHF
-	TRBV18	-	TRBJ2-7	TGTGCCAGCTCACCCGGGGTTAGCTTTCCCTACGAGCAGTACTTC	CASSPGVSFPYEQYF
-	TRBV15	-	TRBJ2-3	TGTGCCACCAGCAGAATGGAGGCAGATACGCAGTATTTT	CATSRMEADTQYF
-	TRBV18	-	TRBJ2-7	TGTGCCAGCTCACCACGGAGGGACTACGAGCAGTACTTC	CASSPRRDYEQYF
-	TRBV5-1	-	TRBJ1-1	TGCGCCAGCAGCGCCTTCGAGCATCCGAACACTGAAGCTTTCTTT	CASSAFEHPNTEAFF
TRBD1	TRBV2	-	TRBJ1-1	TGTGCCAGCAGTGAGCAGGGGGTTTTAGGGACTGAAGCTTTCTTT	CASSEQGVLGTEAFF
-	TRBV28	-	TRBJ2-7	TGTGCCAGCAGTTATGGACATTCCGGCTACGAGCAGTACTTC	CASSYGHSGYEQYF
-	TRBV18	once	TRBJ1-4	TGTGCCAGCTCACCACGGAGGTCAGGGGAGGGTGACGAACTGTTTTTT	CASSPRRSGEGDELFF
-	TRBV7-2	-	TRBJ1-1	TGTGCCAGCAGCTTGAAACGGGATCTTGAAGCTTTCTTT	CASSLKRDLEAFF
TRBD1	TRBV2	-	TRBJ1-2	TGTGCCAGCAGTGCCACAGGGGGCTCGGGTGGCTACACCTTC	CASSATGGSGGYTF
-	TRBV7-3	-	TRBJ2-6	TGTGCCAGCAGCTTGTGGCCGGGGGCTGGGGCCAACGTCCTGACTTTC	CASSLWPGAGANVLTF
-	TRBV28	once	TRBJ2-7	TGTGCCAGCAGTTTAGCCTCCTACGAGCAGTACTTC	CASSLASYEQYF
-	TRBV19	-	TRBJ2-3	TGTGCCAGTAGTATCCTGCGATCAGATACGCAGTATTTT	CASSILRSDTQYF
-	TRBV28	-	TRBJ2-3	TGTGCCAGCACCGCCCAGGCGGGGCAGTATTTT	CASTAQAGQYF
-	TRBV6-5	-	TRBJ1-1	TGTGCCAGCAGAACTCCCCAAGCTGAAGCTTTCTTT	CASRTPQAEAFF